The 23 T cell receptor beta chains below come from one sample, sequenced in a study of blood T cells in healthy people across ages. Sample-barcoded 5' priming and a J-beta primer mix drove a second PCR of about 6 to 11 cycles. TCRdb reprocessed the 5' RACE reads with MiXCR, giving one entry per CDR3 protein. The sample lists approximately 730,000 distinct CDR3 sequences, roughly 50% occurring once. The sample consisted of blood. The origin of the receptors is an elderly man in good health.

The chain combines TRBV5-1 with TRBJ2-7; D assignment may be TRBD1 or TRBD2 (5 bases each). Trimming stripped 1 base from V and 2 bases from J, with 13 bases between. The CDR3 extends over 15 amino acids. Germline V gene sequence: CDR1 SGHRS, CDR2 YFSETQ. For the CDR3, the DNA is TGCGCCAGCAGCTTGACGTCGTCGGGGCCCTACGAGCAGTACTTC. Encoded protein: CASSLTSSGPYEQYF.

The chain combines TRBV7-8 with TRBJ2-3; the match to TRBD2 covers 11 bases. Germline V lookup: CDR1 SGHVS, CDR2 FQNEAQ. The CDR3 runs 16 residues. The V segment lost 5 bases and the J segment 14 bases; nucleotides outside the gene matches: 18. The CDR3: CASSATSGSKHRYAYF. The DNA for the CDR3 is TGTGCCAGCAGCGCAACTAGCGGGAGTAAGCACAGATACGCGTATTTT.

The chain has TRBV29-1 and TRBJ2-1; D may be TRBD2 (5 bases). The CDR3 runs to 12 residues. V was clipped by 4 bases and J by 13 bases, with 17 bases between them. Germline V lookup: CDR1 SQVTM, CDR2 ANQGSEA. The CDR3 nucleotides read TGCAGCGTTGGAGATCGGGAAGAGACCCAGTTCTTC. This encodes CSVGDREETQFF.

This clonotype was detected once. The rearrangement links TRBV15 to TRBJ1-2; D gene uncertain. CDR3 length: 14 residues. Trimming took off 1 base at V and 4 bases at J, with 10 bases between the two ends. From germline, CDR1 is LNHNV and CDR2 YYDKDF (reference sequence). The CDR3 sequence: CATSRGGEIYGYTF. The CDR3 nucleotides read TGTGCCACCAGCAGAGGTGGGGAAATCTATGGCTACACCTTC.

The rearrangement joins TRBV20-1 to TRBJ2-1; D ambiguous. Germline-derived CDR1 and CDR2 are DFQATT and SNEGSKA (reference sequence). V was cut by 6 bases and J by 13 bases, with 22 bases left in between. There are 13 residues in the CDR3. Here the CDR3 DNA reads TGCAGTGCGGGTCTAACCGTCGGAGAGACCCAGTTCTTC. It yields the protein CSAGLTVGETQFF.

The sample holds a few counts of this clonotype. The gene calls are TRBV4-1 and TRBJ2-7; 11 nucleotides line up with TRBD2. V shed 0 bases, J shed 1 base, and the junction held 14 bases outside the gene matches. Germline V CDR1 and CDR2: MGHRA, YSYEKL. The CDR3 extends over 20 amino acids. CDR3 nucleotides: TGCGCCAGCAGCCAAGAAGGAGGGACAGGACTAGCGGGTTCTTCCTACGAGCAGTACTTC. Its protein product is CASSQEGGTGLAGSSYEQYF.

The chain has TRBV29-1 and TRBJ2-3; 10 bases match TRBD2. The CDR3 extends over 15 amino acids. J lost 14 bases, V lost 3 bases, and 17 bases had no gene match. Germline V gene sequence: CDR1 SQVTM, CDR2 ANQGSEA. Written as DNA, the CDR3 is TGCAGCGTTGACTTTGTCGGGACTAGCGTTAGATACGCGTATTTT. This gives the protein CSVDFVGTSVRYAYF.

This chain uses TRBV20-1 with TRBJ2-3; TRBD1 aligns across 9 bases. There are 14 residues in the CDR3. V was pared by 3 bases and J by 1 base, with 2 bases of the junction left unmatched. Germline V gives CDR1 DFQATT, CDR2 SNEGSKA (reference sequence). The CDR3 bases are TGCAGTGCTAGGAGGGACAGGGGCACAGATACGCAGTATTTT. Protein product: CSARRDRGTDTQYF.

This clonotype has only a few counts. This chain connects TRBV14 to TRBJ2-1; D assignment may be TRBD1 or TRBD2 (6 bases each). This CDR3 contains 16 residues. CDR1 is SGHDN, CDR2 FVKESK, per germline. V lost 5 bases and J lost 1, with 15 bases in between. Here the CDR3 reads CASSAPGAESYNEQFF. CDR3 sequence (DNA): TGTGCCAGCAGCGCCCCGGGGGCAGAGTCCTACAATGAGCAGTTCTTC.

This clonotype was detected a few times. This rearrangement joins TRBV28 to TRBJ2-4, with D perhaps TRBD2 (6 bases). CDR3 size: 16 residues. V shed 3 bases and J shed 13 bases, with 25 bases lying between them. Germline CDR1 MDHEN, CDR2 SYDVKM. This chain's CDR3 is CASSFNLVRSTSEQYF. The DNA for the CDR3 is TGTGCCAGCAGTTTTAATCTAGTCCGGTCGACTAGTGAGCAGTACTTC.

This clonotype has only a few counts. The chain has TRBV20-1 and TRBJ1-2; 9 bases align to TRBD1. The CDR3 totals 13 residues. The V and J ends lost 4 bases and 6 bases, in that order; junction bases with no gene match: 6. Germline V gene sequence: CDR1 DFQATT, CDR2 SNEGSKA (reference sequence). CDR3 residues: CSATGTGLDGYTF. The CDR3 bases are TGCAGTGCTACCGGGACAGGGTTGGATGGCTACACCTTC.

CDR3 amino acids: CASSKSPAGAYNEQFF. In nucleotides, the CDR3 is TGTGCCAGCAGCAAATCCCCAGCGGGAGCCTACAATGAGCAGTTCTTC. The rearrangement links TRBV21-1 to TRBJ2-1; the tabulated D call, TRBD2, remains unverified against the DNA. TRBV21-1 is given as a pseudogene. The CDR3 extends over 16 amino acids.

The rearrangement links TRBV19 to TRBJ2-7, with D possibly matching TRBD2 (6 bases). CDR1 and CDR2 (germline): LNHDA, SQIVND (reference sequence). There are 15 residues in the CDR3. Trimming removed 4 bases from V and 4 bases from J, with 17 bases in between. The CDR3: CASSTSWRDGYEQYF. Written as DNA, the CDR3 is TGTGCCAGTAGTACGTCTTGGCGGGACGGATACGAGCAGTACTTC.

The gene calls are TRBV11-2 and TRBJ1-1; no clear D gene. The V end was cut by 6 bases, the J end by 6 bases, with 20 bases between. The germline V gene has CDR1 SGHAT and CDR2 FQNNGV. CDR3 length: 15 amino acids. The CDR3 loop is CASSPAAPRSPEAFF. The CDR3 nucleotides are TGTGCCAGCAGTCCAGCCGCCCCGCGGTCCCCTGAAGCTTTCTTT. Combining the CDR3 with reference TRBV11-2 and TRBJ1-1 gives the whole variable domain EAGVAQSPRYKIIEKRQSVAFWCNPISGHATLYWYQQILGQGPKLLIQFQNNGVVDDSQLPKDRFSAERLKGVDSTLKIQPAKLEDSAVYLCASSPAAPRSPEAFFGQGTRLTVV.

This clonotype turned up a few times. The chain uses TRBV12-3 or TRBV12-4 and TRBJ2-5; 7 bases are shared with TRBD1. V lost 5 bases and J lost 0; bases outside the gene matches: 9. The CDR3 extends over 16 amino acids. The CDR3 coding sequence is TGTGCCAGCAGTGAGGTAGGGGGCCCAAACCAAGAGACCCAGTACTTC. It specifies CASSEVGGPNQETQYF.

The count of this clonotype is one. V gene TRBV3-1 combines with J gene TRBJ2-1; the D gene is possibly TRBD2 (5 bases). CDR3 length equals 15 residues. V lost 2 bases, J lost 2 bases, and 10 bases lay in between. CDR1 LGHDT and CDR2 YNNKEL come from the germline V gene (reference sequence). In nucleotides, the CDR3 is TGTGCCAGCAGCCAATTGACGGGGACCTACAATGAGCAGTTCTTC. Protein product: CASSQLTGTYNEQFF.

Remarks on this clonotype: At one end the junction does not follow the germline gene, possibly because of a read error. The chain carries TRBV5-1 and TRBJ2-3; D gene ambiguous. Per the germline V gene, CDR1 is SGHRS and CDR2 is YFSETQ. CDR3 length: 18 residues. CDR3 nucleotide sequence: TGCGCCAGCAGCTTGGGAAGGTCCGGAACTCTAGGCACAGATATGCAGTATTTT. This codes for CASSLGRSGTLGTDMQYF.

This clonotype was detected once. V is TRBV27 and J is TRBJ2-6; 9 nucleotides align to TRBD1. The germline V gene encodes CDR1 MNHEY and CDR2 SMNVEV (reference sequence). The CDR3 sequence is 17 residues long. J lost 0 bases, V lost 4 bases, and 4 bases had no gene match. CDR3 nucleotides: TGTGCCAGCAGTTCGACAGGGGGTAGCTCTGGGGCCAACGTCCTGACTTTC. This gives the protein CASSSTGGSSGANVLTF. Full variable domain (rest looked up from reference TRBV27 and TRBJ2-6): EAQVTQNPRYLITVTGKKLTVTCSQNMNHEYMSWYRQDPGLGLRQIYYSMNVEVTDKGDVPEGYKVSRKEKRNFPLILESPSPNQTSLYFCASSSTGGSSGANVLTFGAGSRLTVL.

V is TRBV12-3 or TRBV12-4 and J is TRBJ2-7, with a weak D call TRBD1 (6 bases). Trimming took 5 bases from V and 4 from J, leaving 21 bases between them. This CDR3 is 16 amino acids long. CDR3 nucleotides: TGTGCCAGCAGTCACTGGACAGCCCTGAGAGCTTACGAGCAGTACTTC. This gives the protein CASSHWTALRAYEQYF.

J is TRBJ2-5 and V is TRBV19; 7 nucleotides align to TRBD2. The CDR3 has 14 amino acids. V lost 6 bases to trimming and J lost 1 base; unmatched junction nucleotides: 5. Germline V gene data show CDR1 as LNHDA and CDR2 as SQIVND (reference sequence). This CDR3 is CASSAGGFQETQYF. The CDR3 DNA reads as TGTGCCAGTAGCGCCGGGGGGTTCCAAGAGACCCAGTACTTC.

The genes are TRBV10-2 and TRBJ1-1; 8 nucleotides agree with TRBD1. CDR3 length: 14 amino acids. Germline lookup yields CDR1 WSHSY and CDR2 SAAADI. Trimming removed 7 bases from V and 0 bases from J; junction bases left unmatched: 4. The CDR3 loop is CASTRDRLNTEAFF. The CDR3 DNA sequence: TGCGCCAGCACCAGGGACAGGCTGAACACTGAAGCTTTCTTT.

This chain uses TRBV28 with TRBJ2-4; D may correspond to TRBD1 or TRBD2 (5 bases each). The closer fit of TRBJ2-7 to the DNA end suggests the J call may be wrong. CDR3 length: 13 residues. CDR1 is MDHEN and CDR2 is SYDVKM in the germline V gene. CDR3 sequence (DNA): TGTGCCAGCAGGTTAGGGACCCACTACGAGCAGTACTTC. It encodes CASRLGTHYEQYF.

This sequence joins TRBV3-1 and TRBJ2-5; 8 nucleotides align to TRBD1. The J call may be wrong; the DNA end is better matched by TRBJ2-7. The germline V gene encodes CDR1 LGHDT and CDR2 YNNKEL (reference sequence). The CDR3 has 16 residues. DNA for the CDR3: TGTGCCAGCAGCCGGAAAGGGGGGACAGGTACCCACGAGCAGTACTTC. This sequence encodes CASSRKGGTGTHEQYF.